This entry is about one TCR beta chain. Produced via immunoSEQ multiplex PCR; TCRdb's table is partial and in-frame only. The profile shows 22,000 or so clones, just under 95% of them singletons. Looked up from germline, CDR1 is LNHDA and CDR2 is SQIVND (reference sequence). V was pared by 1 base and J by 4 bases, with 5 bases between. This CDR3 contains 13 residues. This specimen comes from a study of T cell changes during pregnancy in multiple sclerosis. This chain joins TRBV19 and TRBJ1-5; D is uncertain. The sequence was obtained from a female donor with multiple sclerosis, enrolled in a pregnancy study. The starting material was CD8+ T cells from peripheral blood mononuclear cells, obtained in the third trimester of pregnancy. The CDR3 loop reads CASSIALNQPQHF. CDR3 coding DNA: TGTGCCAGTAGTATAGCCCTAAATCAGCCCCAGCATTTT.